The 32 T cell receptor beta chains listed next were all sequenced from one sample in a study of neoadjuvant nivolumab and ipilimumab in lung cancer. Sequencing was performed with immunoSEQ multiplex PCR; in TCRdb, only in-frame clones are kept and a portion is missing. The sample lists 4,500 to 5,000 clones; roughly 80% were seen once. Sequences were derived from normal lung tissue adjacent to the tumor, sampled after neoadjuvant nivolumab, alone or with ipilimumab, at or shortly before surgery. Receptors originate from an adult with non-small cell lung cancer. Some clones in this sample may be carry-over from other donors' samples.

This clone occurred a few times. CDR3 in DNA: TGTGCCAGCAGCATTCGGACGGGACCCTACGAGCAGTACTTC. The encoded protein is CASSIRTGPYEQYF. The gene calls are TRBV7-2 and TRBJ2-7; D is perhaps TRBD1 or TRBD2 (5 bases each). The germline gives CDR1 SGHTA, CDR2 FQGNSA. The ends were cut back, 5 bases at V and 2 bases at J, with 13 bases in the middle. The length of the CDR3 is 14 residues.

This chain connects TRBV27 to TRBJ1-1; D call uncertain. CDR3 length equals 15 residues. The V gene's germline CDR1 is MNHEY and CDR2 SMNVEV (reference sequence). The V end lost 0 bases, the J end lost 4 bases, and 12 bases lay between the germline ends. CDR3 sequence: CASSLSIGVATEAFF. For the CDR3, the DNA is TGTGCCAGCAGTTTATCAATCGGGGTGGCCACTGAAGCTTTCTTT.

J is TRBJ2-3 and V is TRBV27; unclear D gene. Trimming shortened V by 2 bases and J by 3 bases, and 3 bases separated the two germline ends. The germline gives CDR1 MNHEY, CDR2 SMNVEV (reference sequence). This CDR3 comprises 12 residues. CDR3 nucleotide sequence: TGTGCCAGCAGTTTAGGGACAGATACGCAGTATTTT. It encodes CASSLGTDTQYF.

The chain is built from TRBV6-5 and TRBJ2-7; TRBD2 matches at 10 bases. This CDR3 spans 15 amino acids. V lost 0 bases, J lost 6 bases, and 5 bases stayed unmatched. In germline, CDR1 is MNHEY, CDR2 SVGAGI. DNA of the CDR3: TGTGCCAGCAGTTACTCCGGGACTAGCGTACGCGAGCAGTACTTC. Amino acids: CASSYSGTSVREQYF.

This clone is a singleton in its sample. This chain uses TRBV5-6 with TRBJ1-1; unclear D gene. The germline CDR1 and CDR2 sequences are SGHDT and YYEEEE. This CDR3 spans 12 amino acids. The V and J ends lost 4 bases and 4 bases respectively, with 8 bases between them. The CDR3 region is CASSLPPTEAFF. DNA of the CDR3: TGTGCCAGCAGCCTCCCACCCACTGAAGCTTTCTTT.

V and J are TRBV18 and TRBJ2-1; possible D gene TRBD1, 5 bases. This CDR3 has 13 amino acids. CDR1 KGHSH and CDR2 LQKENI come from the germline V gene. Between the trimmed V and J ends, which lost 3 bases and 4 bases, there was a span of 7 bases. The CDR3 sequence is CASSPDSYNEQFF. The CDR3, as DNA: TGTGCCAGCTCACCCGACAGTTACAATGAGCAGTTCTTC. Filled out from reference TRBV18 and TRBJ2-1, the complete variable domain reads NAGVMQNPRHLVRRRGQEARLRCSPMKGHSHVYWYRQLPEEGLKFMVYLQKENIIDESGMPKERFSAEFPKEGPSILRIQQVVRGDSAAYFCASSPDSYNEQFFGPGTRLTVL.

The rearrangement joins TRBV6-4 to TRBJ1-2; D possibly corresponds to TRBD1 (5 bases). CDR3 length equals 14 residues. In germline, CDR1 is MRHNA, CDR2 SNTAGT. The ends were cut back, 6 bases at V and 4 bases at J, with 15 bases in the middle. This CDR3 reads CASSPGRDSYGYTF. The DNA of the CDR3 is TGTGCCAGCAGCCCAGGACGTGACAGCTATGGCTACACCTTC.

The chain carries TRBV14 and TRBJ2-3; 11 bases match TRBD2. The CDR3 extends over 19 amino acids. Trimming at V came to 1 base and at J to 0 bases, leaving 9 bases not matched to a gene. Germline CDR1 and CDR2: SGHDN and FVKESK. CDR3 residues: CASSQARGWTSGSTDTQYF. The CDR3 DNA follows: TGTGCCAGCAGCCAAGCTCGGGGCTGGACTAGCGGGAGCACAGATACGCAGTATTTT.

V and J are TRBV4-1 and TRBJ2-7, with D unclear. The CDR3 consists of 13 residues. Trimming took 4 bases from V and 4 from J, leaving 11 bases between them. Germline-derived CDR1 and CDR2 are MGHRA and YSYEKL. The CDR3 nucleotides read TGCGCCAGCAGCCCAAACCGACAATACGAGCAGTACTTC. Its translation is CASSPNRQYEQYF.

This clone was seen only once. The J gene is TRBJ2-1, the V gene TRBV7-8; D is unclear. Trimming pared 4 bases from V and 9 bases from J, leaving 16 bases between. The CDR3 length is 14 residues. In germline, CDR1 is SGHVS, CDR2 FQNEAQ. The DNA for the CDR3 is TGTGCCAGCAGCTCCTTTACCCGAGCTGGTGAGCAGTTCTTC. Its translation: CASSSFTRAGEQFF.

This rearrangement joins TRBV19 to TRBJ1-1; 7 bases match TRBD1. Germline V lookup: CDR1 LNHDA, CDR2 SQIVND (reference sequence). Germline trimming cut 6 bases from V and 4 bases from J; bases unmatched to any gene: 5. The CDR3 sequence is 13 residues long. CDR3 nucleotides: TGTGCCAGTAGACCCCAGGGGGGCACTGAAGCTTTCTTT. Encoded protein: CASRPQGGTEAFF.

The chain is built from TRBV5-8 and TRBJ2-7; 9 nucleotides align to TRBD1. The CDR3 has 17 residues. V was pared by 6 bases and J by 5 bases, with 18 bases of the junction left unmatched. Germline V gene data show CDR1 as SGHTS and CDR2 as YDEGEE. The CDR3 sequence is CASTRRTPGTGFNEQYF. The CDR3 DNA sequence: TGTGCCAGCACCCGCAGGACTCCCGGGACAGGGTTCAACGAGCAGTACTTC.

Here the CDR3 reads CASSSLFETQYF. CDR3 in DNA: TGTGCCAGCAGCTCACTCTTTGAGACCCAGTACTTC. The chain is built from TRBV11-2 and TRBJ2-5; D uncertain. The CDR3 is made up of 12 amino acids. Trimming left V 4 bases short and J 5 bases short, with 8 bases between. Looked up from germline, CDR1 is SGHAT and CDR2 is FQNNGV. Based on the CDR3 plus reference TRBV11-2 and TRBJ2-5, the full variable domain is EAGVAQSPRYKIIEKRQSVAFWCNPISGHATLYWYQQILGQGPKLLIQFQNNGVVDDSQLPKDRFSAERLKGVDSTLKIQPAKLEDSAVYLCASSSLFETQYFGPGTRLLVL.

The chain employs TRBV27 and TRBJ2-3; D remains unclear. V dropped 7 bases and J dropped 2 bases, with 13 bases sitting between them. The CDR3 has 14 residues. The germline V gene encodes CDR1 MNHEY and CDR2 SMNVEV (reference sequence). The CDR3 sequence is CASKSRDYTDTQYF. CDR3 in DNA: TGTGCCAGCAAGTCTAGAGATTACACAGATACGCAGTATTTT.

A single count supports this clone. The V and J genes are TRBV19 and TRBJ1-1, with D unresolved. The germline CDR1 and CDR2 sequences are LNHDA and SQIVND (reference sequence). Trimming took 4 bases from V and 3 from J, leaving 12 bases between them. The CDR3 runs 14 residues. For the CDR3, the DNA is TGTGCCAGTAGTACCGTGAGTATCGACACTGAAGCTTTCTTT. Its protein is CASSTVSIDTEAFF.

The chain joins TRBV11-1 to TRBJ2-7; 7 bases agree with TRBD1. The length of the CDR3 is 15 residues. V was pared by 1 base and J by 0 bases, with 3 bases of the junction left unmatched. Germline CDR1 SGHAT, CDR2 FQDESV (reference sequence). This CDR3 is CASSLEGQTSYEQYF. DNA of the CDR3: TGTGCCAGCAGCTTAGAGGGACAGACCTCCTACGAGCAGTACTTC. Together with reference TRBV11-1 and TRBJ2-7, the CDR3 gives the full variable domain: EAEVAQSPRYKITEKSQAVAFWCDPISGHATLYWYRQILGQGPELLVQFQDESVVDDSQLPKDRFSAERLKGVDSTLKIQPAELGDSAMYLCASSLEGQTSYEQYFGPGTRLTVT.

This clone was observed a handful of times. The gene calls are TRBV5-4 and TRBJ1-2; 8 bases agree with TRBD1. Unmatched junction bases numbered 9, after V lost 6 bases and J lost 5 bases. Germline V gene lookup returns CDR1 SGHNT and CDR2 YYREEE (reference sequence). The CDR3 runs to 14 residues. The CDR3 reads CASTSTGEGYGYTF. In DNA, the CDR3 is TGTGCCAGCACCTCGACAGGGGAAGGGTATGGCTACACCTTC.

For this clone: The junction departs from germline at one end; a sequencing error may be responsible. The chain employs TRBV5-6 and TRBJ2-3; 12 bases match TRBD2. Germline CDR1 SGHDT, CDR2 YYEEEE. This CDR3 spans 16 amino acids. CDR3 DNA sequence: TGTGCCAGCAGCTCCCTCGGGACTAGCGGGCCTGAAGCTCTTCTTTTT. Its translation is CASSSLGTSGPEALLF.

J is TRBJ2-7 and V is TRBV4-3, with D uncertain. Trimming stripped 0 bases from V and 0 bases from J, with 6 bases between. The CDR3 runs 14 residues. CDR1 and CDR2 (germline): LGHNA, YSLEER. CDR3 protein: CASSQDRTSYEQYF. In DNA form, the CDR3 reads TGCGCCAGCAGCCAAGATCGGACCTCCTACGAGCAGTACTTC.

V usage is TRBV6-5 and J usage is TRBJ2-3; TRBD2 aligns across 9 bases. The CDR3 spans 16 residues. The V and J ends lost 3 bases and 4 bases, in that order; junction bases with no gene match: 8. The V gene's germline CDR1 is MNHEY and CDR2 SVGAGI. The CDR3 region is CASSYISLAGSDTQYF. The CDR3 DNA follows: TGTGCCAGCAGTTATATTTCGCTAGCGGGATCAGATACGCAGTATTTT.

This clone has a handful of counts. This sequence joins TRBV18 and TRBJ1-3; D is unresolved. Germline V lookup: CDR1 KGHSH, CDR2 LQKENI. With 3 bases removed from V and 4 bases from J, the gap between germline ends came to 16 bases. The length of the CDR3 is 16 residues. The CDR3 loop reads CASSPILEREGNTIYF. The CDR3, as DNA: TGTGCCAGCTCACCGATCCTCGAGAGGGAAGGAAACACCATATATTTT.

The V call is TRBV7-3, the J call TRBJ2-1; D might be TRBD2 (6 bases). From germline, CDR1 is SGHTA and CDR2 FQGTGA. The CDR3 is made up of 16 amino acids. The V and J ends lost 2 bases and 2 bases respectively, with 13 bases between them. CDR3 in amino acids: CASSLGRDGAYNEQFF. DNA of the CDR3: TGTGCCAGCAGCTTAGGGCGGGATGGGGCCTACAATGAGCAGTTCTTC.

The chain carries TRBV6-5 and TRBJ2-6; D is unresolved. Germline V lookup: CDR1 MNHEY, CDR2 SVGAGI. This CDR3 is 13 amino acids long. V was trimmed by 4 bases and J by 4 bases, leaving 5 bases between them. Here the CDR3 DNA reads TGTGCCAGCAGTTTAGGGGGGGCCAACGTCCTGACTTTC. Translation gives CASSLGGANVLTF.

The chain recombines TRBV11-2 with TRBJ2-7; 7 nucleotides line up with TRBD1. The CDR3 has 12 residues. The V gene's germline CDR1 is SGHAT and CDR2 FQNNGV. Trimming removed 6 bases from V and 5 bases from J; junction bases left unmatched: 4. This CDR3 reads CASRLTGNEQYF. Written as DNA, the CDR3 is TGTGCCAGCAGATTGACAGGGAACGAGCAGTACTTC.

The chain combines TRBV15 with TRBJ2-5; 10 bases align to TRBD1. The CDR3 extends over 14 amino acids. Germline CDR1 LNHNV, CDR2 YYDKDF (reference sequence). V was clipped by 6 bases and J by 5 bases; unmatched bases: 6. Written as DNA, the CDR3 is TGTGCCACCAGTCGGGACAGGGGAGGCGAGACCCAGTACTTC. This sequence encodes CATSRDRGGETQYF.

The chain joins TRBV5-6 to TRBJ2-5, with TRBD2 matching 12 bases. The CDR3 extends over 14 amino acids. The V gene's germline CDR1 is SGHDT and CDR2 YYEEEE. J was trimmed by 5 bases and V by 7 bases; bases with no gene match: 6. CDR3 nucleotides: TGTGCCAGCCGACTAGCGGGAGTAGGGGAGACCCAGTACTTC. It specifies CASRLAGVGETQYF.

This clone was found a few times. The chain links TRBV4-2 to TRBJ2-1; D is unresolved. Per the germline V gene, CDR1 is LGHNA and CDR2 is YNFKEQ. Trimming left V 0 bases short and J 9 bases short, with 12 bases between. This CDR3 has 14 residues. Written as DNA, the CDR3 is TGTGCCAGCAGCCAAGAATTGGGTAGACGTGAGCAGTTCTTC. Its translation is CASSQELGRREQFF.

CDR3 protein: CASNSGQVGSYEQYF. CDR3 nucleotides: TGCGCCAGCAACTCCGGACAGGTCGGCTCCTACGAGCAGTACTTC. The genes are TRBV5-1 and TRBJ2-7; 7 nucleotides align to TRBD1. The CDR3 has 15 residues. CDR1 and CDR2 from the germline V gene are SGHRS and YFSETQ. J gave up 0 bases and V 6 bases, and 9 bases lay outside the gene matches.

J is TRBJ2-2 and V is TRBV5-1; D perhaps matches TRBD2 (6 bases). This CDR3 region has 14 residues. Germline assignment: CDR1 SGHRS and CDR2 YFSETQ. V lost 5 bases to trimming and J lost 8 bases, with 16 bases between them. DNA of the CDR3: TGCGCCAGCAGTTTGACCGGGAGTACGGGGGAGCTGTTTTTT. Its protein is CASSLTGSTGELFF.

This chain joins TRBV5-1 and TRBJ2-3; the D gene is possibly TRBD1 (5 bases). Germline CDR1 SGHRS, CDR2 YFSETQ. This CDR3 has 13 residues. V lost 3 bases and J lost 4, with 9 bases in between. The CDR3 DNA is TGCGCCAGCAGCTCCACAGGCTCAGATACGCAGTATTTT. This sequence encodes CASSSTGSDTQYF. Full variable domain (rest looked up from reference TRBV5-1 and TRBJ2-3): KAGVTQTPRYLIKTRGQQVTLSCSPISGHRSVSWYQQTPGQGLQFLFEYFSETQRNKGNFPGRFSGRQFSNSRSEMNVSTLELGDSALYLCASSSTGSDTQYFGPGTRLTVL.

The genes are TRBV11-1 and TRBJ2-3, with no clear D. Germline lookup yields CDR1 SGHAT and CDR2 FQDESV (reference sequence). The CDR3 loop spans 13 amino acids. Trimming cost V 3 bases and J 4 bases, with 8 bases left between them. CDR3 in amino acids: CASSFQTPDTQYF. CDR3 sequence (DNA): TGTGCCAGCAGCTTCCAAACCCCAGATACGCAGTATTTT.

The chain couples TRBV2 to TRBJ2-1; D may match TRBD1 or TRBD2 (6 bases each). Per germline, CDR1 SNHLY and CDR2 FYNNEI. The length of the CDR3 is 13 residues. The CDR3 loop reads CAIFQGSGDEQFF. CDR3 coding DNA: TGTGCTATATTCCAGGGGTCGGGGGATGAGCAGTTCTTC.